The 24 T cell receptor beta chains listed next were all sequenced from one sample in a study of T cells after posttransplantation cyclophosphamide. Cells defined as naive were viable CD3+CD4+ or CD3+CD8+ and CCR7+CD45RA+CD45RO-CD95-CD27+CD28+. TCRdb keeps only in-frame clones here, not all; method: immunoSEQ multiplex PCR. The table records about 22,000 clones, less than 98% of them present only once. What was sequenced was naive CD4+ T cells sorted from PBMCs. All receptors come from a man in his forties or fifties in good health, CMV-negative, and a related stem cell transplant donor.

V usage is TRBV5-1 and J usage is TRBJ2-1; TRBD2 aligns across 13 bases. CDR3 length: 16 amino acids. Germline CDR1 reads SGHRS; CDR2 reads YFSETQ. After removal of 2 bases from V and 6 bases from J, the junction contained 5 bases not matched to a gene. The CDR3 protein is CASSLPTSGGANEQFF. The CDR3 DNA reads as TGCGCCAGCAGCTTACCCACTAGCGGGGGGGCCAATGAGCAGTTCTTC.

This chain connects TRBV5-1 to TRBJ1-4; 9 bases agree with TRBD1. CDR1 and CDR2 (germline): SGHRS, YFSETQ. The CDR3 runs 15 residues. The V gene end was trimmed by 6 bases and the J gene end by 8 bases; junction bases not matched to a gene: 11. The chain's CDR3 is CASTQGGQGGEKLFF. In nucleotides, the CDR3 is TGCGCCAGCACCCAGGGGGGACAGGGAGGAGAAAAACTGTTTTTT.

This clone was seen a single time. The genes are TRBV5-1 and TRBJ1-1; D gene ambiguous. Germline assignment: CDR1 SGHRS and CDR2 YFSETQ. This CDR3 comprises 13 residues. Trimming took off 0 bases at V and 6 bases at J, with 9 bases between the two ends. This chain's CDR3 is CASSLAGDAEAFF. In DNA, the CDR3 is TGCGCCAGCAGCTTGGCGGGTGATGCTGAAGCTTTCTTT. Based on the CDR3 plus reference TRBV5-1 and TRBJ1-1, the full variable domain is KAGVTQTPRYLIKTRGQQVTLSCSPISGHRSVSWYQQTPGQGLQFLFEYFSETQRNKGNFPGRFSGRQFSNSRSEMNVSTLELGDSALYLCASSLAGDAEAFFGQGTRLTVV.

V is TRBV9 and J is TRBJ2-1, with TRBD2 matching over 7 bases. CDR3 length: 15 residues. Germline lookup yields CDR1 SGDLS and CDR2 YYNGEE. The V segment lost 0 bases and the J segment 5 bases; nucleotides outside the gene matches: 5. The CDR3 sequence is CASSVATGGHNEQFF. In DNA form, the CDR3 reads TGTGCCAGCAGCGTAGCAACGGGAGGACACAATGAGCAGTTCTTC.

The CDR3 reads CASSLQGSTEAFF. For the CDR3, the DNA is TGTGCCAGCAGCCTACAGGGTAGCACTGAAGCTTTCTTT. The chain uses TRBV7-9 and TRBJ1-1; TRBD1 might be the D (6 bases). Germline CDR1 and CDR2: SEHNR and FQNEAQ (reference sequence). V gave up 5 bases and J gave up 4 bases, with 11 bases separating them. The CDR3 is 13 residues long.

The chain carries TRBV15 and TRBJ2-1; 8 bases are a match to TRBD1. There are 14 residues in the CDR3. Germline V lookup: CDR1 LNHNV, CDR2 YYDKDF (reference sequence). The J segment lost 8 bases and the V segment lost 5 bases, leaving 8 bases of the junction unmatched. This chain's CDR3 is CATSGSGQVDEQFF. For the CDR3, the DNA is TGTGCCACCAGCGGATCGGGACAGGTTGATGAGCAGTTCTTC.

This chain joins TRBV6-5 and TRBJ1-2, with TRBD1 matching 7 bases. Germline CDR1 and CDR2: MNHEY and SVGAGI. The length of the CDR3 is 14 residues. V shed 5 bases, J shed 3 bases, and the junction held 6 bases outside the gene matches. The CDR3 loop is CASSSRDSDYGYTF. The CDR3 DNA reads TGTGCCAGCAGTAGCCGGGACAGTGACTATGGCTACACCTTC.

The chain joins TRBV18 to TRBJ2-7, with 8 bases that match TRBD2. The germline CDR1 and CDR2 sequences are KGHSH and LQKENI. With V trimmed by 3 bases and J by 1 base, 2 bases remained unmatched. The CDR3 is made up of 14 amino acids. Here the CDR3 reads CASSPRGGSYEQYF. In DNA, the CDR3 is TGTGCCAGCTCACCCCGGGGGGGGTCCTACGAGCAGTACTTC.

The chain couples TRBV27 to TRBJ1-5, with 8 bases aligning to TRBD1. CDR3 size: 15 residues. Germline V gene data show CDR1 as MNHEY and CDR2 as SMNVEV (reference sequence). Trimming at V came to 8 bases and at J to 0 bases, leaving 6 bases not matched to a gene. The CDR3 loop is CASSDRAYSNQPQHF. The CDR3, as DNA: TGTGCCAGCTCGGACAGGGCTTATAGCAATCAGCCCCAGCATTTT.

V and J are TRBV10-3 and TRBJ2-2, with a weak D call TRBD1 (5 bases). Germline CDR1 ENHRY, CDR2 SYGVKD. The CDR3 has 16 residues. Between the trimmed V and J ends, which lost 3 bases and 0 bases, there was a span of 11 bases. The CDR3 coding sequence is TGTGCCATCAGTGATCTTGGGGCATCGAACACCGGGGAGCTGTTTTTT. Its protein product is CAISDLGASNTGELFF.

The chain is built from TRBV2 and TRBJ2-2; 8 nucleotides align to TRBD1. In germline, CDR1 is SNHLY, CDR2 FYNNEI. The CDR3 is made up of 16 amino acids. Trimming cost V 6 bases and J 0 bases; bases outside gene matches: 6. CDR3 protein: CASRARGRPNTGELFF. The CDR3 coding sequence is TGTGCCAGCAGGGCCAGGGGGCGACCGAACACCGGGGAGCTGTTTTTT.

The chain recombines TRBV4-1 with TRBJ2-1; TRBD2 matches 10 bases. V trimming: 6 bases; J trimming: 7 bases; junction bases outside the gene matches: 9. Germline assignment: CDR1 MGHRA and CDR2 YSYEKL. The CDR3 extends over 15 amino acids. The CDR3 loop is CASSPTSGPRNEQFF. The CDR3 DNA reads TGCGCCAGCAGTCCGACTAGCGGGCCACGTAATGAGCAGTTCTTC.

J is TRBJ2-1 and V is TRBV18; weak D call: TRBD2 (6 bases). This CDR3 has 15 residues. V lost 2 bases and J lost 3, with 11 bases in between. Germline V gene lookup returns CDR1 KGHSH and CDR2 LQKENI. The DNA for the CDR3 is TGTGCCAGCTCACCAGGAATGGGGGGCTACAATGAGCAGTTCTTC. Residues: CASSPGMGGYNEQFF.

DNA for the CDR3: TGTGCCAGTAGTATTGGGACAGGGCGAGAGACCCAGTACTTC. It translates to CASSIGTGRETQYF. V usage is TRBV19 and J usage is TRBJ2-5, with 9 bases that match TRBD1. The trim removed 3 bases at V and 4 bases at J, leaving 3 bases unmatched. The germline V gene encodes CDR1 LNHDA and CDR2 SQIVND (reference sequence). The CDR3 is 14 amino acids.

The V and J genes are TRBV5-4 and TRBJ2-5; D is possibly TRBD2 (6 bases). The length of the CDR3 is 13 residues. The germline gives CDR1 SGHNT, CDR2 YYREEE (reference sequence). V lost 0 bases and J 6 bases, leaving 9 bases between the germline ends. The CDR3 DNA reads as TGTGCCAGCAGCTTGGGGGACTCGAAGACCCAGTACTTC. This encodes CASSLGDSKTQYF.

The chain employs TRBV10-3 and TRBJ2-5, with 7 bases lining up with TRBD1. CDR1 is ENHRY and CDR2 is SYGVKD in the germline V gene. This CDR3 comprises 14 residues. The J segment lost 0 bases and the V segment lost 6 bases, leaving 4 bases of the junction unmatched. DNA of the CDR3: TGTGCCATCAGAAGGGGGACAGACCAAGAGACCCAGTACTTC. Translating gives CAIRRGTDQETQYF.

The V and J genes are TRBV6-5 and TRBJ1-3; TRBD1 is a possible D gene (5 bases). Looked up from germline, CDR1 is MNHEY and CDR2 is SVGAGI. This CDR3 has 15 residues. Trimming stripped 1 base from V and 2 bases from J, with 9 bases between. The CDR3 bases are TGTGCCAGCAGTTACTGGTCGGGGGCTGGAAACACCATATATTTT. It specifies CASSYWSGAGNTIYF.

J is TRBJ1-3 and V is TRBV18; D possibly corresponds to TRBD1 (6 bases). This CDR3 is 15 amino acids long. Germline assignment: CDR1 KGHSH and CDR2 LQKENI. The V end lost 2 bases, the J end lost 1 base, and 9 bases lay between the germline ends. The DNA for the CDR3 is TGTGCCAGCTCACCAAATCAGGGGTCTGGAAACACCATATATTTT. Amino acids: CASSPNQGSGNTIYF.

The chain couples TRBV4-1 to TRBJ2-5; D may be TRBD2 (7 bases). Germline-derived CDR1 and CDR2 are MGHRA and YSYEKL. The CDR3 covers 13 residues. Trimming shortened V by 6 bases and J by 5 bases, and 13 bases separated the two germline ends. The CDR3 reads CASRRGAGETQYF. The CDR3 DNA is TGCGCCAGCAGACGGGGGGCCGGGGAGACCCAGTACTTC.

The chain is built from TRBV6-6 and TRBJ2-3; TRBD1 aligns across 7 bases. Germline values: CDR1 MNHNY, CDR2 SVGAGI (reference sequence). The trim removed 8 bases at V and 4 bases at J, leaving 12 bases unmatched. This CDR3 is 15 amino acids long. CDR3 in amino acids: CASREGAVRPDTQYF. The CDR3 DNA is TGTGCCAGCCGTGAGGGGGCGGTGAGGCCAGATACGCAGTATTTT.

V and J are TRBV9 and TRBJ1-2; TRBD1 matches 7 bases. The junction had 11 bases not matched to a gene; V was cut back by 4 bases and J by 5 bases. The CDR3 is 15 amino acids. The germline V gene has CDR1 SGDLS and CDR2 YYNGEE. DNA for the CDR3: TGTGCCAGCAGCCCAACGCCGGGACAGCCTTATGGCTACACCTTC. Amino acids: CASSPTPGQPYGYTF.

A note on this clone: This specimen includes other DNA sequences encoding the same CDR3. The chain uses TRBV5-6 and TRBJ1-6; TRBD1 matches at 7 bases. The CDR3 contains 15 residues. Germline trimming cut 4 bases from V and 10 bases from J; bases unmatched to any gene: 11. Per the germline V gene, CDR1 is SGHDT and CDR2 is YYEEEE. The CDR3 nucleotides are TGTGCCAGCAGCCTAGTTGACAGGGAAAGCTCACCCCTCCACTTT. Its protein is CASSLVDRESSPLHF. The full variable domain, with the rest looked up from reference TRBV5-6 and TRBJ1-6, is DAGVTQSPTHLIKTRGQQVTLRCSPKSGHDTVSWYQQALGQGPQFIFQYYEEEERQRGNFPDRFSGHQFPNYSSELNVNALLLGDSALYLCASSLVDRESSPLHFGNGTRLTVT.

This sequence joins TRBV4-2 and TRBJ2-5; no reliable D call. The DNA matches TRBJ2-7 better at its end, which makes the J call doubtful. The CDR3 is made up of 14 amino acids. Germline loops: CDR1 LGHNA, CDR2 YNFKEQ. The CDR3 sequence is CASSQGLGTYEQYF. The CDR3 region has the DNA TGTGCCAGCAGCCAAGGACTTGGAACCTACGAGCAGTACTTC.

The chain combines TRBV5-1 with TRBJ1-6; 10 positions agree with TRBD1. The CDR3 loop spans 14 amino acids. Looked up from germline, CDR1 is SGHRS and CDR2 is YFSETQ. Trimming took 4 bases from V and 10 from J; bases not matched to a gene: 5. DNA of the CDR3: TGCGCCAGCAGCGTGGGACAGGGGTTCTCACCCCTCCACTTT. Translated: CASSVGQGFSPLHF.